Presented here are 20 T cell receptor beta chains from one specimen sequenced in a study of OX40 agonist ivuxolimab in advanced cancers. The assay was immunoSEQ multiplex PCR, and TCRdb's table has in-frame clones only and misses some. The repertoire holds 100,000 to 150,000 clones, with 93% as singletons. Sequencing used CD4+ or CD8+ T cells sorted from blood, obtained in a trial of the OX40 agonist ivuxolimab. These receptors all stem from an adult with an advanced solid tumor such as melanoma, head and neck, liver or kidney cancer.

The gene calls are TRBV18 and TRBJ2-3; D gene unclear. V was cut by 3 bases and J by 4 bases, with 5 bases left in between. There are 12 residues in the CDR3. Germline values: CDR1 KGHSH, CDR2 LQKENI. This CDR3 reads CASSPNSDTQYF. The CDR3 coding sequence is TGTGCCAGCTCACCTAATTCAGATACGCAGTATTTT. Full variable domain (missing parts from reference TRBV18 and TRBJ2-3): NAGVMQNPRHLVRRRGQEARLRCSPMKGHSHVYWYRQLPEEGLKFMVYLQKENIIDESGMPKERFSAEFPKEGPSILRIQQVVRGDSAAYFCASSPNSDTQYFGPGTRLTVL.

The rearrangement links TRBV5-1 to TRBJ1-1; D remains ambiguous. Trimming left V 4 bases short and J 1 base short, with 11 bases between. The CDR3 consists of 14 residues. Germline-derived CDR1 and CDR2 are SGHRS and YFSETQ. The CDR3 spells CASSGGGPNTEAFF. The CDR3 DNA follows: TGCGCCAGCAGCGGAGGCGGGCCGAACACTGAAGCTTTCTTT.

The chain couples TRBV30 to TRBJ1-2, with 9 nucleotides matching TRBD1. V lost 0 bases, J lost 8 bases, and 4 bases stayed unmatched. The CDR3 spans 13 residues. Germline CDR1 and CDR2: GTSNPN and SVGIG (reference sequence). The CDR3 bases are TGTGCCTGGAGTGTACAGGGGGCGCGGGGCTACACCTTC. Translated: CAWSVQGARGYTF.

The CDR3, as DNA: TGTGCCAGCAGCCCTAGACAGGGGCGGGGGGCAGATACGCAGTATTTT. Its translation is CASSPRQGRGADTQYF. The chain uses TRBV9 and TRBJ2-3; perhaps D is TRBD1 or TRBD2 (8 bases each). Trimming shortened V by 4 bases and J by 4 bases, and 19 bases separated the two germline ends. CDR3 length equals 16 residues. In germline, CDR1 is SGDLS, CDR2 YYNGEE.

The J gene is TRBJ1-3, the V gene TRBV6-1; 7 nucleotides match TRBD1. Germline V gene sequence: CDR1 MNHNS, CDR2 SASEGT. CDR3 length: 12 residues. The V segment lost 8 bases and the J segment 9 bases; nucleotides outside the gene matches: 7. The CDR3 bases are TGTGCCAGCGGAGACCGGGACAGCACCATATATTTT. It translates to CASGDRDSTIYF.

The chain joins TRBV18 to TRBJ2-7, with a possible D match to TRBD1 (5 bases). This CDR3 region has 13 residues. Germline V gives CDR1 KGHSH, CDR2 LQKENI. V lost 2 bases to trimming and J lost 2 bases, with 7 bases between them. The CDR3 here is CASSPDRTYEQYF. Here the CDR3 DNA reads TGTGCCAGCTCACCAGACAGAACCTACGAGCAGTACTTC.

The gene calls are TRBV15 and TRBJ2-5; D is undetermined. This CDR3 spans 16 amino acids. Deletions cut 6 bases from V and 0 bases from J, with 17 bases between. Per germline, CDR1 LNHNV and CDR2 YYDKDF (reference sequence). CDR3 sequence (DNA): TGTGCCACCAGTTCGGGTGGCTATCCGTACCAAGAGACCCAGTACTTC. Protein product: CATSSGGYPYQETQYF.

The rearrangement uses TRBV15 and TRBJ2-7; 10 nucleotides agree with TRBD1. The germline V gene has CDR1 LNHNV and CDR2 YYDKDF (reference sequence). The CDR3 spans 16 residues. J lost 5 bases, V lost 0 bases, and 7 bases had no gene match. CDR3 sequence: CATSRDQPGTGDEQYF. DNA of the CDR3: TGTGCCACCAGCAGAGACCAACCCGGGACAGGGGACGAGCAGTACTTC.

J is TRBJ2-3 and V is TRBV7-8; the D gene is possibly TRBD1 (6 bases). Germline-derived CDR1 and CDR2 are SGHVS and FQNEAQ. The CDR3 spans 15 residues. The V and J ends lost 5 bases and 0 bases respectively, with 12 bases between them. The CDR3 is CASSGRTASTDTQYF. The CDR3 DNA reads TGTGCCAGCAGCGGTAGGACAGCTAGCACAGATACGCAGTATTTT.

The chain recombines TRBV9 with TRBJ2-7; D gene ambiguous. The V gene's germline CDR1 is SGDLS and CDR2 YYNGEE. Trimming removed 3 bases at V and 4 bases at J, with 5 bases between. This CDR3 is 11 amino acids long. The CDR3 loop is CASSALYEQYF. The CDR3 coding sequence is TGTGCCAGCAGCGCATTATACGAGCAGTACTTC.

The genes are TRBV5-5 and TRBJ2-7; 8 bases are shared with TRBD1. The CDR3 runs 12 residues. Germline CDR1 SGHKS, CDR2 YYEKEE (reference sequence). The junction had 5 bases not matched to a gene; V was cut back by 3 bases and J by 9 bases. CDR3 sequence: CASSWDRSGQYF. DNA for the CDR3: TGTGCCAGCAGCTGGGACAGGTCTGGGCAGTACTTC. Full variable domain (rest looked up from reference TRBV5-5 and TRBJ2-7): DAGVTQSPTHLIKTRGQQVTLRCSPISGHKSVSWYQQVLGQGPQFIFQYYEKEERGRGNFPDRFSARQFPNYSSELNVNALLLGDSALYLCASSWDRSGQYFGPGTRLTVT.

V and J are TRBV6-9 and TRBJ1-2; 8 bases fit TRBD1. Germline V lookup: CDR1 MNHGY, CDR2 SVAAGI. V lost 5 bases and J lost 5; bases outside the gene matches: 4. The CDR3 has 13 residues. This CDR3 is CASSPQGGYGYTF. CDR3 coding DNA: TGTGCCAGCAGTCCACAGGGGGGGTATGGCTACACCTTC.

The chain couples TRBV5-5 to TRBJ2-3; D may be TRBD2 (5 bases). V was shortened by 2 bases and J by 3 bases, with 16 bases between the two germline ends. CDR3 length equals 16 residues. CDR1 and CDR2 from the germline V gene are SGHKS and YYEKEE (reference sequence). CDR3: CASSFSWTPGTDTQYF. Here the CDR3 DNA reads TGTGCCAGCAGCTTCAGCTGGACCCCGGGGACAGATACGCAGTATTTT.

The chain is built from TRBV5-4 and TRBJ2-3; D tentatively reads TRBD1 or TRBD2 (6 bases each). Germline V gene data show CDR1 as SGHNT and CDR2 as YYREEE (reference sequence). The length of the CDR3 is 15 residues. V gave up 0 bases and J gave up 4 bases, with 12 bases separating them. CDR3 nucleotide sequence: TGTGCCAGCAGCTTGGGGCCGAGGGGGGCAGATACGCAGTATTTT. This translates into CASSLGPRGADTQYF.

The chain combines TRBV5-6 with TRBJ1-4, with a weak D call TRBD1 (5 bases). The CDR3 sequence is 15 residues long. V was pared by 2 bases and J by 8 bases, with 16 bases between. CDR1 and CDR2 (germline): SGHDT, YYEEEE. The CDR3 sequence is CASSLNRGLAEKLFF. In DNA, the CDR3 is TGTGCCAGCAGCTTAAATCGGGGGTTAGCCGAAAAACTGTTTTTT. Filled out from reference TRBV5-6 and TRBJ1-4, the complete variable domain reads DAGVTQSPTHLIKTRGQQVTLRCSPKSGHDTVSWYQQALGQGPQFIFQYYEEEERQRGNFPDRFSGHQFPNYSSELNVNALLLGDSALYLCASSLNRGLAEKLFFGSGTQLSVL.

The chain employs TRBV30 and TRBJ2-7; 9 bases are shared with TRBD1. This CDR3 is 17 amino acids long. CDR1 GTSNPN and CDR2 SVGIG come from the germline V gene (reference sequence). With 0 bases clipped from V and 6 bases from J, the junction kept 15 bases outside the gene matches. This CDR3 reads CAWSVPFSRGQGREQYF. Written as DNA, the CDR3 is TGTGCCTGGAGTGTACCCTTTAGTCGGGGACAGGGTCGCGAGCAGTACTTC.

With respect to this clone: Other DNA sequences within the sample encode an identical CDR3. V gene TRBV7-9 combines with J gene TRBJ2-5; tentatively, D is TRBD1 (5 bases). This CDR3 comprises 13 residues. Germline loops: CDR1 SEHNR, CDR2 FQNEAQ (reference sequence). With 3 bases removed from V and 5 bases from J, the gap between germline ends came to 10 bases. For the CDR3, the DNA is TGTGCCAGCAGCTTGGGGCAAAGGGAGACCCAGTACTTC. Translation: CASSLGQRETQYF.

This chain joins TRBV7-2 and TRBJ1-4; D is perhaps TRBD1 (6 bases). Germline lookup yields CDR1 SGHTA and CDR2 FQGNSA. V lost 2 bases and J 0 bases, leaving 7 bases between the germline ends. The CDR3 runs 15 residues. CDR3 protein: CASSLNRATNEKLFF. For the CDR3, the DNA is TGTGCCAGCAGCTTAAACAGGGCAACTAATGAAAAACTGTTTTTT. The entire variable domain, with the rest obtained from reference TRBV7-2 and TRBJ1-4, is as follows: GAGVSQSPSNKVTEKGKDVELRCDPISGHTALYWYRQSLGQGLEFLIYFQGNSAPDKSGLPSDRFSAERTGGSVSTLTIQRTQQEDSAVYLCASSLNRATNEKLFFGSGTQLSVL.

The V gene is TRBV10-3, the J gene TRBJ2-7, with 13 bases lining up with TRBD2. Per germline, CDR1 ENHRY and CDR2 SYGVKD. The ends lost 2 bases at V and 0 bases at J; junction bases unmatched: 7. This CDR3 has 18 residues. The CDR3 coding sequence is TGTGCCATCAGTGAGGTTCAATGGACTAGCGGGAGCTCCTACGAGCAGTACTTC. Protein product: CAISEVQWTSGSSYEQYF.

CDR3 nucleotide sequence: TGTGCCAGTAGTATAGGGACCGGGACTAGCGGGAGAAGCAATGAGCAGTTCTTC. Its protein product is CASSIGTGTSGRSNEQFF. The gene calls are TRBV19 and TRBJ2-1, with 14 positions matching TRBD2. The ends lost 1 base at V and 6 bases at J; junction bases unmatched: 8. From germline, CDR1 is LNHDA and CDR2 SQIVND (reference sequence). The CDR3 runs to 18 residues.